This record looks at one T cell receptor beta chain sequence and its context. Its specificity is not known. This CDR3 contains 13 residues. V dropped 9 bases and J dropped 4 bases, with 13 bases sitting between them. From germline, CDR1 is LNHDA and CDR2 SQIVND (reference sequence). This sample is part of a study of OX40 agonist ivuxolimab in advanced cancers. At the level of the study: All patients had ivuxolimab intravenously every 2 weeks at 0.01 to 10 mg/kg. Regarding the study as a whole: Low clonal expansion, among the lowest seen, marked partial responders at 0.1-3.0 mg/kg.

Libraries were prepared by immunoSEQ multiplex PCR; TCRdb keeps only in-frame clonotypes and omits some of them. The sample includes around 64,000 clones, approximately 88% of them seen just once. This TCR derives from an adult with an advanced solid tumor such as melanoma, head and neck, liver or kidney cancer. The sample consisted of CD4+ or CD8+ T cells sorted from blood, taken in a trial of the OX40 agonist ivuxolimab. V is TRBV19 and J is TRBJ1-5; D possibly corresponds to TRBD1 (6 bases). In DNA, the CDR3 is TGTGCCAGCAATGGGGGGCAGAATCAGCCCCAGCATTTT. It specifies CASNGGQNQPQHF.